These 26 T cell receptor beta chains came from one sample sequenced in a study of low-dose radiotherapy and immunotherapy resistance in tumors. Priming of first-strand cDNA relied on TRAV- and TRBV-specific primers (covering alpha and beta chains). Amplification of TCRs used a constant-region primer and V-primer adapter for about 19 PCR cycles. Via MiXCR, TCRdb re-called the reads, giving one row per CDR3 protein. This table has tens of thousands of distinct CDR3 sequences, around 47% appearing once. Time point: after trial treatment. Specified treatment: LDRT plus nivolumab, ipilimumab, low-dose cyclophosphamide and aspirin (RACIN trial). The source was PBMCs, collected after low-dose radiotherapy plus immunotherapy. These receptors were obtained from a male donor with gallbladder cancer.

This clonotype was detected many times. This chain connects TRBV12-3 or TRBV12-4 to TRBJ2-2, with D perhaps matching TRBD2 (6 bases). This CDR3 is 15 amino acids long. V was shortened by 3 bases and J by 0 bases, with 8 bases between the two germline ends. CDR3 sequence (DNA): TGTGCCAGCAGTTTGGGGGGACCGAACACCGGGGAGCTGTTTTTT. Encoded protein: CASSLGGPNTGELFF.

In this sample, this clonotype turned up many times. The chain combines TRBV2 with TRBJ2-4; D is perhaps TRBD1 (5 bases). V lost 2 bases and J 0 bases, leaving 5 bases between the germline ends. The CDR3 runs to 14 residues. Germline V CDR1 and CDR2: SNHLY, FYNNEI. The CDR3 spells CASSEQGAKNIQYF. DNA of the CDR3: TGTGCCAGCAGTGAACAGGGAGCCAAAAACATTCAGTACTTC. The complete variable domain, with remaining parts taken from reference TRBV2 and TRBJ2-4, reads EPEVTQTPSHQVTQMGQEVILRCVPISNHLYFYWYRQILGQKVEFLVSFYNNEISEKSEIFDDQFSVERPDGSNFTLKIRSTKLEDSAMYFCASSEQGAKNIQYFGAGTRLSVL.

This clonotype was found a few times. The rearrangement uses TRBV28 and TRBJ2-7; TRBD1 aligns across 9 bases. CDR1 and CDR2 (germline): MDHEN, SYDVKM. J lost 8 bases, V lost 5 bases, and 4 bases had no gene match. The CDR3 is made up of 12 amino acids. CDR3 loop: CASSPTGGKQYF. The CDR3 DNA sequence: TGTGCCAGCAGTCCCACAGGGGGCAAGCAGTACTTC.

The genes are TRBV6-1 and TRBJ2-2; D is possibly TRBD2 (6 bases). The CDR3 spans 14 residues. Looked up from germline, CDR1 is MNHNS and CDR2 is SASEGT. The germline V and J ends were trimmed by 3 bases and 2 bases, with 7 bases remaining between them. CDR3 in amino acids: CASSDTSNTGELFF. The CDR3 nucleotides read TGTGCCAGCAGTGATACTAGCAACACCGGGGAGCTGTTTTTT.

CDR3 residues: CASSVGSTGNYGYTF. DNA for the CDR3: TGTGCCAGCAGCGTAGGCTCCACAGGCAACTATGGCTACACCTTC. The V gene is TRBV9, the J gene TRBJ1-2; D perhaps matches TRBD1 (5 bases). This CDR3 region has 15 residues. The V end was cut by 0 bases, the J end by 2 bases, with 11 bases between. Germline V gene sequence: CDR1 SGDLS, CDR2 YYNGEE.

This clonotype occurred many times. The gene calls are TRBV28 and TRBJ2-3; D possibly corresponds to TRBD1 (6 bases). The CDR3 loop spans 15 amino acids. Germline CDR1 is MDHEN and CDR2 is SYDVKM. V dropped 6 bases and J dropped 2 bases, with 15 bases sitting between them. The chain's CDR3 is CASRLRGRSTDTQYF. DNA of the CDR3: TGTGCCAGCAGATTAAGGGGGAGATCCACAGATACGCAGTATTTT.

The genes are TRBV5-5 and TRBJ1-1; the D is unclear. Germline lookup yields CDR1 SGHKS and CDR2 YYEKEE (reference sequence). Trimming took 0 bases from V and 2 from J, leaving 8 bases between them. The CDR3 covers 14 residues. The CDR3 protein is CASSLVWRNTEAFF. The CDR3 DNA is TGTGCCAGCAGCTTGGTTTGGAGAAACACTGAAGCTTTCTTT.

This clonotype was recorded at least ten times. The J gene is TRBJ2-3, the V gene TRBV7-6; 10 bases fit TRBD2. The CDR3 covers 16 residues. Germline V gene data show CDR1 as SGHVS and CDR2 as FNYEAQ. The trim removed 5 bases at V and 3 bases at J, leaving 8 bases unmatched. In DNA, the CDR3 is TGTGCCAGCAGCGAACCAACTAGCGGGGTTACAGATACGCAGTATTTT. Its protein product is CASSEPTSGVTDTQYF.

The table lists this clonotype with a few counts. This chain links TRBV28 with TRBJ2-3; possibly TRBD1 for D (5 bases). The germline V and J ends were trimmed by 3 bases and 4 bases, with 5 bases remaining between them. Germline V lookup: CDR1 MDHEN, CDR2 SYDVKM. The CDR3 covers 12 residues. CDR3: CASSLGPDTQYF. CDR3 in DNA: TGTGCCAGCAGTTTGGGGCCAGATACGCAGTATTTT.

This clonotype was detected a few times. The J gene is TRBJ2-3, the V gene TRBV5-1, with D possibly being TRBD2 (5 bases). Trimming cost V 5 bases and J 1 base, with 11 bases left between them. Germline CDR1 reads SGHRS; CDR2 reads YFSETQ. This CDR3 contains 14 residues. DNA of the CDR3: TGCGCCAGCAGGATGCGGGCTGGCACAGATACGCAGTATTTT. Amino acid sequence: CASRMRAGTDTQYF.

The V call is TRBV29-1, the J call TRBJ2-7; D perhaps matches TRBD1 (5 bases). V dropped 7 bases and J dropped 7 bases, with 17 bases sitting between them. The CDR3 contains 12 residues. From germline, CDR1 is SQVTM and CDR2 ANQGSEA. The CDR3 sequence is CSAAGLSGEQYF. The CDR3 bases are TGCAGCGCCGCAGGGCTCTCAGGGGAGCAGTACTTC.

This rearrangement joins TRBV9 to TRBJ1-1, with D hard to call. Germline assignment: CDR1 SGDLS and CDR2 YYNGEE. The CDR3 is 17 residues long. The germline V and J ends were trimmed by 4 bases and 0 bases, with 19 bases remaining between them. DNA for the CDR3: TGTGCCAGCAGCACACCCGGACCTCTCGGGGTGAACACTGAAGCTTTCTTT. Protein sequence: CASSTPGPLGVNTEAFF.

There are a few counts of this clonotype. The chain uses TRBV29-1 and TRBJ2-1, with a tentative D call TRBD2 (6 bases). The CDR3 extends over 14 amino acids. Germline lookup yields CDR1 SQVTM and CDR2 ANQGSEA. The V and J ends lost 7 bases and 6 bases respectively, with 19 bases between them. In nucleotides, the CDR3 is TGCAGCGCCCGGACGGGGGTGAGGGGCAATGAGCAGTTCTTC. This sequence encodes CSARTGVRGNEQFF.

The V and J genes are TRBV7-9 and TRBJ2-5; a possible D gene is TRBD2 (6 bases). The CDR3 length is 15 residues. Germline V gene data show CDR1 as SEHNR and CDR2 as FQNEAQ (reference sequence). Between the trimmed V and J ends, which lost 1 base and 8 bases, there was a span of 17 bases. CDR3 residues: CASSLDAGPKRTQYF. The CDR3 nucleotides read TGTGCCAGCAGCTTAGATGCGGGACCCAAGAGAACCCAGTACTTC.

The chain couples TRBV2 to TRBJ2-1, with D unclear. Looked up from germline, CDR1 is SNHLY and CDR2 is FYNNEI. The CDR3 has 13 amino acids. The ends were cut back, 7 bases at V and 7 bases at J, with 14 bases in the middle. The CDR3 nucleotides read TGTGCCAGCAACAACCTCGCCCAGAATGAGCAGTTCTTC. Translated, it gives CASNNLAQNEQFF.

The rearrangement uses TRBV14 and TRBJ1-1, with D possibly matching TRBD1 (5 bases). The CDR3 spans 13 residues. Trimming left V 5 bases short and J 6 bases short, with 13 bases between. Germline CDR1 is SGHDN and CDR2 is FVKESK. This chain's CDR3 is CASSEKQVSEAFF. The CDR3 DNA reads TGTGCCAGCAGCGAAAAACAGGTCTCTGAAGCTTTCTTT.

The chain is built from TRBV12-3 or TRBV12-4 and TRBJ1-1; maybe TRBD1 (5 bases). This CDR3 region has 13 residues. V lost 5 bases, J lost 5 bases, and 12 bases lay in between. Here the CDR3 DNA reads TGTGCCAGCAGTACTACAGAGGGGACTGAAGCTTTCTTT. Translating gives CASSTTEGTEAFF.

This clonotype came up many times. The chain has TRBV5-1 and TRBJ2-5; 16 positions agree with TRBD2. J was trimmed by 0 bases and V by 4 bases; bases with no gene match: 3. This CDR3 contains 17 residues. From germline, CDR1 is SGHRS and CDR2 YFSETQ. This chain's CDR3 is CASSRGLAGGNQETQYF. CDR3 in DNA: TGCGCCAGCAGCAGGGGACTAGCGGGGGGGAACCAAGAGACCCAGTACTTC. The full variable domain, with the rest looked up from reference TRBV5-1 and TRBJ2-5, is KAGVTQTPRYLIKTRGQQVTLSCSPISGHRSVSWYQQTPGQGLQFLFEYFSETQRNKGNFPGRFSGRQFSNSRSEMNVSTLELGDSALYLCASSRGLAGGNQETQYFGPGTRLLVL.

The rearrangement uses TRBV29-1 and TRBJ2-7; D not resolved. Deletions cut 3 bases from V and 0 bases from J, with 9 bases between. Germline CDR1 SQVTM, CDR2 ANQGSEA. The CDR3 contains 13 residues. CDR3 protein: CSVDPGNSYEQYF. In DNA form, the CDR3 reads TGCAGCGTTGACCCAGGTAACTCCTACGAGCAGTACTTC.

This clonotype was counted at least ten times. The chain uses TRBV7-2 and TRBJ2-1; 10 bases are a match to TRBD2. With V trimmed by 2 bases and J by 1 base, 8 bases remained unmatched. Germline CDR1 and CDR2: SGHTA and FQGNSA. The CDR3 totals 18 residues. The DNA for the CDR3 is TGTGCCAGCAGCTTAAGCCCTAGCGGGAGTGGGTCCTACAATGAGCAGTTCTTC. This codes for CASSLSPSGSGSYNEQFF. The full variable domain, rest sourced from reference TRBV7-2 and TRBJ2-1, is GAGVSQSPSNKVTEKGKDVELRCDPISGHTALYWYRQSLGQGLEFLIYFQGNSAPDKSGLPSDRFSAERTGGSVSTLTIQRTQQEDSAVYLCASSLSPSGSGSYNEQFFGPGTRLTVL.

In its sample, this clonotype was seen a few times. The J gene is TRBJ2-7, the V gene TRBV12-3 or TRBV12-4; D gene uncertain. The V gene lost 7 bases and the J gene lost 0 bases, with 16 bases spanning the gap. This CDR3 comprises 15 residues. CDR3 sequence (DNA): TGTGCCAGCACTGAGCCCGGGCAGAGCTCCTACGAGCAGTACTTC. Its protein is CASTEPGQSSYEQYF.

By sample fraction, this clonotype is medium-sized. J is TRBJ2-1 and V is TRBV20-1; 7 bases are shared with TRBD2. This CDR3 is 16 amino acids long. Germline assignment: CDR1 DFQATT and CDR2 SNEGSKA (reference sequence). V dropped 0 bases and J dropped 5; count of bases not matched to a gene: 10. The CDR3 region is CSARDLETSEDNEQFF. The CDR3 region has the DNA TGCAGTGCTAGAGATCTAGAAACTAGCGAGGACAATGAGCAGTTCTTC.

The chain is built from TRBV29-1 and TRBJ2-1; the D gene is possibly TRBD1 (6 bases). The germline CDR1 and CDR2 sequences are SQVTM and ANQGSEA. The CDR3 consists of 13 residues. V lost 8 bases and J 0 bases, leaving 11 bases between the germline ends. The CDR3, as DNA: TGCAGCCTCCGAGGGGGCTCCTACAATGAGCAGTTCTTC. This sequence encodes CSLRGGSYNEQFF.

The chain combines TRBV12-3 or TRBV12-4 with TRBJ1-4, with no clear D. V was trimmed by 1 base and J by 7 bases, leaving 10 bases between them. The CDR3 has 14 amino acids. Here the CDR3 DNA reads TGTGCCAGCAGTTTAGGGGGTACCGGTGAAAAACTGTTTTTT. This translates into CASSLGGTGEKLFF.

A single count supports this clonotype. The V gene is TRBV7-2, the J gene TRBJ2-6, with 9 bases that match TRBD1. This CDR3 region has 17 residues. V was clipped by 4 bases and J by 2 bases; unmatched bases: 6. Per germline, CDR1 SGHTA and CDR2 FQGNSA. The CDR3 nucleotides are TGTGCCAGCAGCTCCCGGGACAGGGTTGCTGGGGCCAACGTCCTGACTTTC. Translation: CASSSRDRVAGANVLTF. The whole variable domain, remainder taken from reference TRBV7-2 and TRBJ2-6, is GAGVSQSPSNKVTEKGKDVELRCDPISGHTALYWYRQSLGQGLEFLIYFQGNSAPDKSGLPSDRFSAERTGGSVSTLTIQRTQQEDSAVYLCASSSRDRVAGANVLTFGAGSRLTVL.

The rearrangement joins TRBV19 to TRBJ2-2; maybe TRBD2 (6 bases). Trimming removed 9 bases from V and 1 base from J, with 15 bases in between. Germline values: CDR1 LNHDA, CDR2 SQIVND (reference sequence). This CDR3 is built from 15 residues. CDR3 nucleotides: TGTGCCAGCAGTTTGGGGCGGGAGAACACCGGGGAGCTGTTTTTT. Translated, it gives CASSLGRENTGELFF.